This T cell receptor (beta chain) was obtained from a study of blood T cell repertoires in COVID-19. The wider study: The samples span acute and convalescent COVID-19 from the United States, Italy and Spain.

Only in-frame clones appear in the TCRdb table, and some are missing; sequencing was by immunoSEQ multiplex PCR. The data contain 300,000 to 400,000 clones, 75% to 90% of them seen just once; the ten biggest clones take up less than 9%. The CDR3 is 12 residues long. Germline values: CDR1 MNHEY, CDR2 SVGAGI. Trimming pared 11 bases from V and 1 base from J, leaving 8 bases between. V and J are TRBV6-5 and TRBJ2-2; D call uncertain. The sequencing input was peripheral blood. The receptor's source is a woman in her sixties or seventies with COVID-19, enrolled during active disease. The CDR3 here is CAAVGNTGELFF. In nucleotides, the CDR3 is TGTGCCGCCGTCGGGAACACCGGGGAGCTGTTTTTT.